This T cell receptor beta chain was captured by sequencing in a study of follicular helper T cells after annual influenza vaccination. This table comes from immunoSEQ multiplex PCR, and its TCRdb copy is limited to in-frame clones, with some not included. The sample consists of more than 300 clones, around 80% of them appearing once. CDR1 is KGHSH, CDR2 LQKENI, per germline. The CDR3 contains 15 residues. Trimming removed 2 bases at V and 4 bases at J, with 15 bases between. The sample's time point: 2014-2015 season, pre-vaccination. The sequences come from CXCR5+ CD38+ circulating T follicular helper cells from blood, collected on the day of influenza vaccination. Subset specified: circulating Tfh, non-naive CD4+CXCR5+PD-1+ (ICOS+CD38+ or ICOS-CD38-). The rearrangement joins TRBV18 to TRBJ2-7; no reliable D call. The origin of this receptor is an adult who received the influenza vaccine. The CDR3 spells CASSPDEVRLYEQYF. The CDR3 DNA follows: TGTGCCAGCTCACCAGACGAGGTTAGGCTGTACGAGCAGTACTTC.